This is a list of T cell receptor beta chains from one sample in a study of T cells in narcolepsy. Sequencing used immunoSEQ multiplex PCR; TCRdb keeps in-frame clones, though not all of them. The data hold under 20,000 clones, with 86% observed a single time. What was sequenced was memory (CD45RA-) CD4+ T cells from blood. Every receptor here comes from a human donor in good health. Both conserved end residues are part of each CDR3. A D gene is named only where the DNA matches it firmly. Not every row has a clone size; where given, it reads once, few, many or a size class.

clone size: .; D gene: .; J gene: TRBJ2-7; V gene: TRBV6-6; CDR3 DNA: TGTGCCAGCAGTCAAAGATCGCGACTAGGCGAGCAGTACTTC; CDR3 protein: CASSQRSRLGEQYF
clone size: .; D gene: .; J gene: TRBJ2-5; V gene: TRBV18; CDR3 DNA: TGTGCCAGCTCACCACCAGCCAGGGAGGAGACCCAGTACTTC; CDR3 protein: CASSPPAREETQYF
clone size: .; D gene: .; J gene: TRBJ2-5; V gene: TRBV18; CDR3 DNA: TGTGCCAGCTCACCACCGGGGCAAGGGCAAGAGACCCAGTACTTC; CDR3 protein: CASSPPGQGQETQYF
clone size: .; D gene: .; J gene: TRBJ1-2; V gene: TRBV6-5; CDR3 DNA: TGTGCCAGCAGAGAGTCAGCTAACTATGGCTACACCTTC; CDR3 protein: CASRESANYGYTF
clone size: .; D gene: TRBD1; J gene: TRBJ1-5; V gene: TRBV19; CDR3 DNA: TGTGCCAGTAGTATCGGCAGGGGGCTAAGGAGCAATCAGCCCCAGCATTTT; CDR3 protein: CASSIGRGLRSNQPQHF
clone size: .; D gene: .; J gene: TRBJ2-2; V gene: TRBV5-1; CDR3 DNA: TGCGCCAGCAGCTTTTTACAGGGATCTTCAGGCGGGGAGCTGTTTTTT; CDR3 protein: CASSFLQGSSGGELFF
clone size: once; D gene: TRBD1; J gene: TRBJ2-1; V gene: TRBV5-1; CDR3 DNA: TGCGCCAGCAGTTTCACAGGGGGCTCCTACAATGAGCAGTTCTTC; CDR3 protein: CASSFTGGSYNEQFF
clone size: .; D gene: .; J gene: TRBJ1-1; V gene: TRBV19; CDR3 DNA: TGTGCCAGTAGTCGACAGTACAACACTGAAGCTTTCTTT; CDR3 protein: CASSRQYNTEAFF
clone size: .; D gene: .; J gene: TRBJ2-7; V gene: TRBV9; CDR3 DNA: TGTGCCAGCAGCGTTTCCGGGTCGGGGGAGCAGTACTTC; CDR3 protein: CASSVSGSGEQYF
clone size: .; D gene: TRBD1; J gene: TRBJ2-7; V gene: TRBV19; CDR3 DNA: TGTGCCAGTAGCGATGCCCGGGACAGATCCGGGGACGAGCAGTACTTC; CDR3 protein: CASSDARDRSGDEQYF
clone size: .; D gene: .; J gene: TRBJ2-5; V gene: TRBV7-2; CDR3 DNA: TGTGCCAGCAGCTTTCAGGGTCAAGAGACCCAGTACTTC; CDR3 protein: CASSFQGQETQYF
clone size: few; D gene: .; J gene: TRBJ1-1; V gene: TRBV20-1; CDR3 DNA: TGCAGTGCTTATAGTCCCCCTCGAGCTTTCTTT; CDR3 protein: CSAYSPPRAFF
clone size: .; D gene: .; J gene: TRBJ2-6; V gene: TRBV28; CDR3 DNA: TGTGCCAGCAGTTTAAGCTCTGGGGCCAACGTCCTGACTTTC; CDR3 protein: CASSLSSGANVLTF
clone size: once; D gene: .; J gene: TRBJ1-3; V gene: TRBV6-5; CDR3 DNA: TGTGCCAGCTTGAACCAAAACACCATATATTTT; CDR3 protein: CASLNQNTIYF
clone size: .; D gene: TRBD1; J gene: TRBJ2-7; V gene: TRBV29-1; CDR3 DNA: TGCAGCGTTGGGTTCGGCGGGACAGGTCAAGCCTACGAGCAGTACTTC; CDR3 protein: CSVGFGGTGQAYEQYF
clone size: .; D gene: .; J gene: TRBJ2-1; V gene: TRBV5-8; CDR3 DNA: TGTGCCAGCAGCACGGACCTTTCGCCGAGGCCCTACAATGAGCAGTTCTTC; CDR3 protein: CASSTDLSPRPYNEQFF
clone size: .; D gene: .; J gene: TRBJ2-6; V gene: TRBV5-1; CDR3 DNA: TGCGCCAGCAGCCCGCAGGGGGGCCCTGGGGCCAACGTCCTGACTTTC; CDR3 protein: CASSPQGGPGANVLTF